This T cell receptor (beta chain) came from a study of blood T cell repertoires in COVID-19. Study-level background: The analysed material was cDNA or gDNA that came from T cells, B-cell-depleted T cells, or PBMCs.

In the original analysis: Estimation of nucleated cell counts was performed using reference gene primer amplification. Profiling relied on immunoSEQ multiplex PCR, and the TCRdb table lists in-frame clones only, not all of them. From that table come the V and J calls and clone size; the DNA was used to work out D and trimming. The table lists about 260,000 clones, 84% of them singletons. CDR3 length equals 11 residues. The V gene lost 4 bases and the J gene lost 5 bases, with 5 bases spanning the gap. Germline V lookup: CDR1 SEHNR, CDR2 FQNEAQ (reference sequence). This clone was counted only a few times.

This sequence joins TRBV7-9 and TRBJ1-1; D not resolved. The sequencing input was peripheral blood. This TCR came from a man in his 60s with acute or convalescent COVID-19. CDR3 residues: CASSSQTEAFF. As DNA, the CDR3 is TGTGCCAGCAGCTCCCAGACTGAAGCTTTCTTT.